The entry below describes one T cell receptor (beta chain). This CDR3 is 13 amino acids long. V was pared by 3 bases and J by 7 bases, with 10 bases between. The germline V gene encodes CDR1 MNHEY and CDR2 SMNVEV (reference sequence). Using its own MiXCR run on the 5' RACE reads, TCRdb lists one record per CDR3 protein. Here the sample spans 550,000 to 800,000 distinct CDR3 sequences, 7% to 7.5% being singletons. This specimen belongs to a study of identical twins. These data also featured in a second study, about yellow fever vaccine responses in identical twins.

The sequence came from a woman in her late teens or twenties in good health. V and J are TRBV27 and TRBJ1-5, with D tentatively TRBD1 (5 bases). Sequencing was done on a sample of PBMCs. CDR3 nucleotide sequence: TGTGCCAGCAGTTTTCGGGGGAAACAGCCCCAGCATTTT. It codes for CASSFRGKQPQHF.